These T cell receptor beta chains were read from a single sample in a study of pediatric ulcerative colitis. The protocol was immunoSEQ multiplex PCR, while the TCRdb copy is restricted to in-frame clones and leaves out a portion. The table shows 30,000 to 35,000 clones, with roughly 81% occurring only once. The material sequenced was gut tissue. The source of these receptors is a boy aged 5-17 years with mild ulcerative colitis. Each CDR3 is given with its conserved first and last residue. The D gene is left open where the match is weak. The listing skips clone size in some rows; elsewhere it reads once, few, many or a size class.

17	.	TRBV2	TRBD2	TRBJ2-2	CASSTLRLAGGPGELFF	TGTGCCAGCAGCACCCTTAGACTAGCGGGGGGACCCGGGGAGCTGTTTTTT
16	.	TRBV5-4	TRBD1	TRBJ2-5	CASSLLSTGIQETQYF	TGTGCCAGCAGCTTGCTCTCGACAGGGATACAAGAGACCCAGTACTTC
10	.	TRBV2	.	TRBJ2-1	CASEVNEQFF	TGTGCAAGTGAGGTCAATGAGCAGTTCTTC
16	.	TRBV4-1	.	TRBJ1-1	CASSQVPGRVNTEAFF	TGCGCCAGCAGCCAAGTCCCGGGACGGGTGAACACTGAAGCTTTCTTT
13	.	TRBV10-3	.	TRBJ1-1	CAISGQGSAEAFF	TGTGCCATCAGTGGCCAGGGGAGCGCTGAAGCTTTCTTT
15	.	TRBV4-1	.	TRBJ2-7	CASSRMGPGIHEQYF	TGCGCCAGCAGCCGGATGGGTCCAGGGATACACGAGCAGTACTTC
15	.	TRBV7-6	TRBD1	TRBJ2-3	CASSLKGTGTDTQYF	TGTGCCAGCAGCTTAAAAGGGACAGGGACAGATACGCAGTATTTT
14	.	TRBV5-1	.	TRBJ2-1	CASSLVSNYNEQFF	TGCGCCAGCAGCTTGGTCAGCAACTACAATGAGCAGTTCTTC
14	.	TRBV10-2	.	TRBJ2-2	CASSLPANTGELFF	TGCGCCAGCAGTTTGCCAGCGAACACCGGGGAGCTGTTTTTT
14	.	TRBV5-1	.	TRBJ2-1	CASSLGRSDNEQFF	TGCGCCAGCAGCTTGGGACGATCTGACAATGAGCAGTTCTTC
15	few	TRBV10-3	TRBD1	TRBJ2-3	CAITEGQGFTDTQYF	TGTGCCATCACCGAAGGACAGGGGTTCACAGATACGCAGTATTTT
13	.	TRBV5-8	.	TRBJ1-6	CASSLTVSSPLHF	TGTGCCAGCAGCTTGACGGTTTCTTCACCCCTCCACTTT
16	.	TRBV11-2	.	TRBJ2-7	CASSTLAAGWTNEQYF	TGTGCCAGCAGCACGTTGGCGGCAGGGTGGACGAACGAGCAGTACTTC
15	.	TRBV19	.	TRBJ1-4	CASSKPGGVREKLFF	TGTGCCAGTAGTAAGCCCGGGGGCGTCCGGGAAAAACTGTTTTTT
14	.	TRBV18	.	TRBJ1-1	CASSPQTGNTEAFF	TGTGCCAGCTCCCCCCAGACAGGTAACACTGAAGCTTTCTTT
14	.	TRBV19	TRBD1	TRBJ1-2	CASSRTGANYGYTF	TGTGCCAGTAGTAGGACAGGGGCTAACTATGGCTACACCTTC
13	.	TRBV6-5	TRBD1	TRBJ1-2	CASSYLPTGAYTF	TGTGCCAGCAGTTACCTGCCGACAGGGGCCTACACCTTC
15	.	TRBV10-3	.	TRBJ2-7	CAISESMGRSYEQYF	TGTGCCATCAGTGAGTCTATGGGACGTTCCTACGAGCAGTACTTC
16	.	TRBV6-1	.	TRBJ1-2	CASSEVHSWGNYGYTF	TGTGCCAGCAGTGAAGTACATAGTTGGGGTAACTATGGCTACACCTTC
13	.	TRBV27	.	TRBJ1-2	CASSPQVGPGYTF	TGTGCCAGCAGTCCACAAGTGGGGCCTGGCTACACCTTC
15	.	TRBV7-9	.	TRBJ1-1	CASSLEVGSFAEAFF	TGTGCCAGCAGCTTAGAGGTTGGTAGTTTCGCTGAAGCTTTCTTT
13	.	TRBV29-1	TRBD1	TRBJ1-2	CSVRTGGRRGYTF	TGCAGCGTTCGGACAGGGGGGAGGAGGGGCTACACCTTC
15	.	TRBV19	TRBD1	TRBJ1-4	CASSTDRAPNEKLFF	TGTGCCAGTAGCACAGACAGGGCCCCTAATGAAAAACTGTTTTTT
17	.	TRBV4-1	TRBD1	TRBJ2-7	CASSQDRWGTGRYEQYF	TGCGCCAGCAGCCAAGATCGATGGGGGACAGGCCGATACGAGCAGTACTTC
15	once	TRBV27	.	TRBJ1-4	CASSPFQGGHEKLFF	TGTGCCAGCAGTCCATTCCAGGGCGGCCATGAAAAACTGTTTTTT
16	.	TRBV13	TRBD1	TRBJ2-2	CASSWTGGLNTGELFF	TGTGCCAGCAGCTGGACAGGGGGCCTGAACACCGGGGAGCTGTTTTTT
17	.	TRBV4-1	TRBD2	TRBJ2-3	CASSQETAGGGTDTQYF	TGCGCCAGCAGCCAAGAAACAGCGGGGGGCGGGACAGATACGCAGTATTTT
16	.	TRBV30	TRBD1	TRBJ1-2	CAWSEQDRARDYGYTF	TGTGCCTGGAGCGAACAGGACAGGGCGCGAGACTATGGCTACACCTTC
12	.	TRBV6-1	.	TRBJ1-2	CASSPGLWGYTF	TGTGCCAGCAGCCCAGGGTTGTGGGGCTACACCTTC
14	.	TRBV19	.	TRBJ1-1	CASSLLGRNTEAFF	TGTGCCAGTAGTCTCCTCGGGAGGAACACTGAAGCTTTCTTT
18	.	TRBV7-8	.	TRBJ1-6	CASSWNLGLPGGNSPLHF	TGTGCCAGCAGCTGGAACCTCGGACTCCCCGGGGGGAATTCACCCCTCCACTTT
16	few	TRBV18	TRBD1	TRBJ2-7	CASSPRTGLSSYEQYF	TGTGCCAGCTCACCAAGGACAGGGCTGAGCTCCTACGAGCAGTACTTC
14	few	TRBV21-1	.	TRBJ1-1	CASSMEGMDTEAFF	TGTGCCAGCAGCATGGAGGGGATGGACACTGAAGCTTTCTTT
16	.	TRBV4-1	TRBD2	TRBJ2-5	CASSQGLAGGPETQYF	TGCGCCAGCAGCCAAGGATTAGCGGGGGGCCCGGAGACCCAGTACTTC
15	few	TRBV5-1	TRBD1	TRBJ2-2	CASSPGQGISGELFF	TGCGCCAGCAGCCCGGGACAGGGGATTAGCGGGGAGCTGTTTTTT
14	.	TRBV4-2	.	TRBJ2-3	CASSQGGSSDTQYF	TGTGCCAGCAGCCAAGGGGGTAGCTCAGATACGCAGTATTTT
13	.	TRBV4-2	.	TRBJ1-2	CASSFGQGYGYTF	TGTGCCAGCAGCTTCGGACAAGGCTATGGCTACACCTTC
15	.	TRBV19	TRBD1	TRBJ1-2	CASSLGGQGGYGYTF	TGTGCCAGTAGCTTGGGAGGACAGGGAGGCTATGGCTACACCTTC
16	.	TRBV6-7	.	TRBJ2-7	CASSPGLLNVSYEQYF	TGTGCCAGCAGTCCGGGACTTCTTAATGTCTCCTACGAGCAGTACTTC
14	.	TRBV4-2	.	TRBJ2-7	CASSLQEGSYEQYF	TGTGCCAGCAGCCTACAGGAAGGTTCCTACGAGCAGTACTTC